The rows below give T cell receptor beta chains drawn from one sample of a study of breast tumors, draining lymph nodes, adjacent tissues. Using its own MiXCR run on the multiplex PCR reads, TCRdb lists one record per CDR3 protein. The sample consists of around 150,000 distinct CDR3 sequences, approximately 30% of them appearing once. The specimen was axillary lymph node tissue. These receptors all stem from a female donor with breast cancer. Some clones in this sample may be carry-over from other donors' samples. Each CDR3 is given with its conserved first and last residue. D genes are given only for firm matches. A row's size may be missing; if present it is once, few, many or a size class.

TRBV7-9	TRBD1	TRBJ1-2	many	TGTGCCAGCAGCCAATTGCTGGGACAGGTTTATGGCTACACCTTC	CASSQLLGQVYGYTF
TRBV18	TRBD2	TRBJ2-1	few	TGTGCCAGCTCACCACGGTCGGGGGCGGGGGGGCCCAATGAGCAGTTCTTC	CASSPRSGAGGPNEQFF
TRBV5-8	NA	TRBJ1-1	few	TGTGCCAGCAGAGTGGGCCACGGGAGCACTGAAGCTTTCTTT	CASRVGHGSTEAFF
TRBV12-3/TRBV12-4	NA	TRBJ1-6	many	TGTGCCAGCAGTCGGCAGAGCAATTCACCCCTCCACTTT	CASSRQSNSPLHF
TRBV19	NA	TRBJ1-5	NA	TGTGCCAGTAGTATAACACCCACCGTAGAGACCCAGCATTTT	CASSITPTVETQHF
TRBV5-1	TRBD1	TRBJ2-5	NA	TGCGCCAGCAGCCTCTTGGACAGGGCACACGGGACCCAGTACTTC	CASSLLDRAHGTQYF
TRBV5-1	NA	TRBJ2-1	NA	TGCGCCAGCAGCTTCGGACATCGAGACTACAATGAGCAGTTCTTC	CASSFGHRDYNEQFF
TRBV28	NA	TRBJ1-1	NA	TGTGCCAGCAGTTTTTCGGTGAACACTGAAGCTTTCTTT	CASSFSVNTEAFF
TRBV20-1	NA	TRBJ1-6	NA	TGCAGTGCTAGTGGACGGATCAATTCACCCCTCCACTTT	CSASGRINSPLHF
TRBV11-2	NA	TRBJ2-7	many	TGTGCCAGCAGCTTGAACGCCTACGAGCAGTACTTC	CASSLNAYEQYF
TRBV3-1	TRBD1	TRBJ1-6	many	TGTGCCAGCAGCTTACAGGGGGCGAGTTCACCCCTCCACTTT	CASSLQGASSPLHF
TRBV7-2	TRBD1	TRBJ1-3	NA	TGTGCCAGCAGCTTAGCTCAGGGACAGGGGTCGCACACCATATATTTT	CASSLAQGQGSHTIYF
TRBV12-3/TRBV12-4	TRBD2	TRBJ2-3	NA	TGTGCCAGCAGCTCTAGCGGGGCGAAGGGCAGGGAGCAGTATTTT	CASSSSGAKGREQYF
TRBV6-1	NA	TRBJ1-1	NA	TGTGCCAGCAGGTCGGGGGTGGGCACTGAAGCTTTCTTT	CASRSGVGTEAFF
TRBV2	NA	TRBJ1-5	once	TGTGCCAGCAAGGGAAGCGGGGGGACCCCTACCTACGAGCAGCCCCAGCATTTT	CASKGSGGTPTYEQPQHF
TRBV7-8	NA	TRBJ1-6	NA	TGTGCCAGCAGCTCACAGGCCAATTCACCCCTCCACTTT	CASSSQANSPLHF
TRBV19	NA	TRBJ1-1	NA	TGTGCCAGTAGTCCCTGGGGTACTGAAGCTTTCTTT	CASSPWGTEAFF
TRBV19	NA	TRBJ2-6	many	TGTGCCAGTAGCCCGGGATTACTTCGCTCTGGGGCCAACGTCCTGACTTTC	CASSPGLLRSGANVLTF
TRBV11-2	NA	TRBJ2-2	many	TGTGCCAGCAGCTTAAGTTTCATCACCGGGGAGCTGTTTTTT	CASSLSFITGELFF
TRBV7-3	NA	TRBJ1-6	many	TGTGCCAGCAGCCCAACGGGGGAACCACCCCTCCACTTT	CASSPTGEPPLHF
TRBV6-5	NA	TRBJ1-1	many	TGTGCCAGCAGGTTAACTATGAACACTGAAGCTTTCTTT	CASRLTMNTEAFF
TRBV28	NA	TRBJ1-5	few	TGTGCCAGCCATAGGGACACCAATCAGCCCCAGCATTTT	CASHRDTNQPQHF
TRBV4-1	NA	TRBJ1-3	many	TGCGCCAGCAGCCAAGAGGGGAGCTCTGGAAACACCATATATTTT	CASSQEGSSGNTIYF
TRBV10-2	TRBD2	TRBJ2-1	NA	TGCGCCAGCAGGAGTCCCTCTAGCGGGGGGTACTCCTACAATGAGCAGTTCTTC	CASRSPSSGGYSYNEQFF